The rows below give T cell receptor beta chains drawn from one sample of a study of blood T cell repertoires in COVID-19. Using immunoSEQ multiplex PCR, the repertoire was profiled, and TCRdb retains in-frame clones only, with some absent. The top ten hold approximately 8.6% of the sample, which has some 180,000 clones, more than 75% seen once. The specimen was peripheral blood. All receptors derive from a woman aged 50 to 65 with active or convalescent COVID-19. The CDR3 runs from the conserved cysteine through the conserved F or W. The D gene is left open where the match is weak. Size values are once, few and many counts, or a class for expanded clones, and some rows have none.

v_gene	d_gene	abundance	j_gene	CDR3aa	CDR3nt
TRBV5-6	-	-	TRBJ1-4	CASSFFGVATNEKLFF	TGTGCCAGCAGCTTTTTTGGAGTTGCAACTAATGAAAAACTGTTTTTT
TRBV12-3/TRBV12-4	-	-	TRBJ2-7	CASSLSWSYEQYF	TGTGCCAGCAGTTTAAGCTGGTCCTACGAGCAGTACTTC
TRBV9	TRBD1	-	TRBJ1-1	CASSRTGGTEAFF	TGTGCCAGCAGCCGAACAGGGGGCACTGAAGCTTTCTTT
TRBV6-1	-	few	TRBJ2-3	CASSERRWSTDTQYF	TGTGCCAGCAGTGAGCGGCGTTGGAGCACAGATACGCAGTATTTT
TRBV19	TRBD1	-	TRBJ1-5	CASRDRGSNQPQHF	TGTGCCAGTAGAGACAGGGGCAGCAATCAGCCCCAGCATTTT
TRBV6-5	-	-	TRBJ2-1	CASRQGRRNEQFF	TGTGCCAGCAGACAGGGACGCCGCAATGAGCAGTTCTTC
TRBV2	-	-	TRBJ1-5	CASSDKLINQPQHF	TGTGCCAGCAGTGATAAACTTATTAATCAGCCCCAGCATTTT
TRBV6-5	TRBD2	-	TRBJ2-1	CASSYRASGRNEQFF	TGTGCCAGCAGTTACCGGGCTAGCGGGAGGAATGAGCAGTTCTTC
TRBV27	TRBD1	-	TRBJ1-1	CASSWIGQGGTEAFF	TGTGCCAGCAGTTGGATCGGACAGGGAGGCACTGAAGCTTTCTTT
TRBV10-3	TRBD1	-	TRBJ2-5	CAISDPGTDKETQYF	TGTGCCATCAGTGACCCCGGGACAGATAAAGAGACCCAGTACTTC
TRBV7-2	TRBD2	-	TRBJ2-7	CASSPGGTWGSYEQYF	TGTGCCAGCAGCCCCGGGGGGACCTGGGGGTCCTACGAGCAGTACTTC